This T cell receptor (beta chain) was obtained from a study of blood T cell repertoires in COVID-19. For the study at large: T cells, B-cell-depleted T cells, or PBMCs supplied cDNA or gDNA.

Trimming removed 7 bases from V and 4 bases from J, with 13 bases in between. The length of the CDR3 is 13 residues. The germline V gene encodes CDR1 LNHDA and CDR2 SQIVND (reference sequence). Authors' methods: Reference gene primer amplification in the assay estimated nucleated cell counts. TCRdb's table, derived via immunoSEQ multiplex PCR, lists solely in-frame clones and lacks some. Clone size and the V and J calls come from that table; the DNA yielded D and trimming. The sample lists roughly 260,000 clones, about nine tenths occurring once. Those who participated ranged in age from about 18 to 89 years and resided in 24 US areas. Cohort placement rested on clinical history that participants reported themselves. This clone came up a few times.

The clonotype originates from a woman in her twenties or thirties with acute COVID-19. The sequenced sample consisted of PBMCs or T cells enriched from blood (not recorded which). This chain connects TRBV19 to TRBJ1-2, with a tentative D call TRBD1 (6 bases). The CDR3 protein is CASTAGGSYGYTF. CDR3 coding DNA: TGTGCCAGTACCGCGGGGGGCAGCTATGGCTACACCTTC.